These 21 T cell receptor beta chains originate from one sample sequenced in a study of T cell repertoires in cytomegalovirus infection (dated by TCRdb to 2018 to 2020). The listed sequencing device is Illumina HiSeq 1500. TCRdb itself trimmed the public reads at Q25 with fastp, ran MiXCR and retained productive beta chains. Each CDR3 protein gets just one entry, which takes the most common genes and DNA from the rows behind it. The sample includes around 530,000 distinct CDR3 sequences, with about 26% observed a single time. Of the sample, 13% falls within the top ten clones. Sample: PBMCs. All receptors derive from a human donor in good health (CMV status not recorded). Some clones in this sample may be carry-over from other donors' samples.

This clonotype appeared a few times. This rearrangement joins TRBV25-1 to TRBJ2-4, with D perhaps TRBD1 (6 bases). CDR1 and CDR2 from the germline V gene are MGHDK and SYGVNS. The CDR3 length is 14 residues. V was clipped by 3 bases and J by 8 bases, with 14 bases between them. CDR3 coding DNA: TGTGCCAGCAGTGACCCATCCTACAGGGACATTCAGTACTTC. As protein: CASSDPSYRDIQYF.

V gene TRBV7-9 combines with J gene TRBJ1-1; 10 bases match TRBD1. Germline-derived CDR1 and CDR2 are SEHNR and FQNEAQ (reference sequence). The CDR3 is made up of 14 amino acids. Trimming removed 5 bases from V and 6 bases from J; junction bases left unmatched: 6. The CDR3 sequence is CASSTTTGGPEAFF. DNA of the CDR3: TGTGCCAGCAGCACCACGACAGGGGGCCCTGAAGCTTTCTTT.

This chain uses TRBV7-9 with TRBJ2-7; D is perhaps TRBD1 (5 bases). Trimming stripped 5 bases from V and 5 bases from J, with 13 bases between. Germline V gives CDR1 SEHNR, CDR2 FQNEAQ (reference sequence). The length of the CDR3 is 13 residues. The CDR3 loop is CASSPPTGDEQYF. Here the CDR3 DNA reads TGTGCCAGCAGCCCCCCAACAGGCGACGAGCAGTACTTC.

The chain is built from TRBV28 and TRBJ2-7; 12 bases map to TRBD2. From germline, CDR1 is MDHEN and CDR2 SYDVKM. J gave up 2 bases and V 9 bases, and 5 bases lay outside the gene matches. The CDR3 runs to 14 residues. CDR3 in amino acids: CASMTSGSAYEQYF. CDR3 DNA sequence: TGTGCCAGTATGACTAGCGGGAGTGCCTACGAGCAGTACTTC.

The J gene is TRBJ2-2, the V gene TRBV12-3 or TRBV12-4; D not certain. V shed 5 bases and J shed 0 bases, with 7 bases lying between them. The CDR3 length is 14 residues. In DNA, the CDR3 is TGTGCCAGCAGTCCCAGTTCGAACACCGGGGAGCTGTTTTTT. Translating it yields CASSPSSNTGELFF.

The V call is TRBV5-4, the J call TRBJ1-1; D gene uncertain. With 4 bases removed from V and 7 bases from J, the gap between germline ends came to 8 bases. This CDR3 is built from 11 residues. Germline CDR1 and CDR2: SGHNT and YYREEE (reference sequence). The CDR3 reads CASSTYGEAFF. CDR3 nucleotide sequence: TGTGCCAGCAGCACGTACGGTGAAGCTTTCTTT.

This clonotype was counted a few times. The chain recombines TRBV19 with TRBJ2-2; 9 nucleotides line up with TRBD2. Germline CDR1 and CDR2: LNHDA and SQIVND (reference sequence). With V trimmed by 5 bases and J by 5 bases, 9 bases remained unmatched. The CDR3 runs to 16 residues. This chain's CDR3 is CASSDSGRSETGELFF. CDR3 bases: TGTGCCAGTAGTGATAGCGGGAGATCCGAAACCGGGGAGCTGTTTTTT.

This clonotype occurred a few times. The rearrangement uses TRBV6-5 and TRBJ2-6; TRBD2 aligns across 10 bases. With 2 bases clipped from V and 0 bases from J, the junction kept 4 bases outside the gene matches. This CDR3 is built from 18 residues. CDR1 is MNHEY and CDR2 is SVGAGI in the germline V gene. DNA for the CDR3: TGTGCCAGCAGTTACACCGGGACTAGCGCCTCTGGGGCCAACGTCCTGACTTTC. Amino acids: CASSYTGTSASGANVLTF.

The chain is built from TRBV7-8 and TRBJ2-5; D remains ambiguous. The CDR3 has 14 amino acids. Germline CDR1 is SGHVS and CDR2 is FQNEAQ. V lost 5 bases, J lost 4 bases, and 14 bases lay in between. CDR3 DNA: TGTGCCAGCAGCCTTGAAGTTGTTCTAGAGACCCAGTACTTC. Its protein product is CASSLEVVLETQYF.

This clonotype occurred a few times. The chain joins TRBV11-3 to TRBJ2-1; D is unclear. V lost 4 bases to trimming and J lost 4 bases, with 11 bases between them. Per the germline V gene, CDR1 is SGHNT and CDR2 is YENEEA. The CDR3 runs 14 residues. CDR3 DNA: TGTGCCAGCAGCTCAGGAGCCGCGTACAATGAGCAGTTCTTC. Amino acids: CASSSGAAYNEQFF. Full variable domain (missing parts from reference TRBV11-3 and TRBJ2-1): EAGVVQSPRYKIIEKKQPVAFWCNPISGHNTLYWYLQNLGQGPELLIRYENEEAVDDSQLPKDRFSAERLKGVDSTLKIQPAELGDSAVYLCASSSGAAYNEQFFGPGTRLTVL.

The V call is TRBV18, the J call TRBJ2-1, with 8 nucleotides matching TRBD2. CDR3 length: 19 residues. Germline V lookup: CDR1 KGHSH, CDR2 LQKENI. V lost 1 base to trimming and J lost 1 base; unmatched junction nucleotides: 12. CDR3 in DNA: TGTGCCAGCTCACCACTCGGGGCGAGCGGGAGTCATTCCTACAATGAGCAGTTCTTC. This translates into CASSPLGASGSHSYNEQFF.

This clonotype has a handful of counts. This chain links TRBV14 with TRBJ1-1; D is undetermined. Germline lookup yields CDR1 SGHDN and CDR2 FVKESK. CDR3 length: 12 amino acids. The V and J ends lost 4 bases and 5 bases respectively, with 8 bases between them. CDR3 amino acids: CASSLYLTEAFF. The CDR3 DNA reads TGTGCCAGCAGCCTTTATCTAACTGAAGCTTTCTTT.

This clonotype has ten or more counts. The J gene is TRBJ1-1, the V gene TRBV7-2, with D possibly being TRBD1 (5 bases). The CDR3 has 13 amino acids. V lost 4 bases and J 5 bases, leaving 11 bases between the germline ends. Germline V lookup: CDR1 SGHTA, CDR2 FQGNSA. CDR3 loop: CASSYSGRTEAFF. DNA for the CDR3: TGTGCCAGCAGCTACTCGGGGCGGACTGAAGCTTTCTTT.

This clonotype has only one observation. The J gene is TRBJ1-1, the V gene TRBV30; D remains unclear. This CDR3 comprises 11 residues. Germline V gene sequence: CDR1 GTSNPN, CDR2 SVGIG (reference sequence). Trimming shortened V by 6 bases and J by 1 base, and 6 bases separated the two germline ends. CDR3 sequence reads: CACQENTEAFF. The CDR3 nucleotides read TGTGCCTGTCAGGAGAACACTGAAGCTTTCTTT. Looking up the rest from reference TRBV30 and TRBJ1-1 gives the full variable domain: SQTIHQWPATLVQPVGSPLSLECTVEGTSNPNLYWYRQAAGRGLQLLFYSVGIGQISSEVPQNLSASRPQDRQFILSSKKLLLSDSGFYLCACQENTEAFFGQGTRLTVV.

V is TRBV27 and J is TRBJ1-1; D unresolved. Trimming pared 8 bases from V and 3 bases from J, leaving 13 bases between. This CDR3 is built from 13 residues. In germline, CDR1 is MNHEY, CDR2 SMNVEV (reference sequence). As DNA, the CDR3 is TGTGCCAGCGGACCGTGGTTGCACACTGAAGCTTTCTTT. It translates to CASGPWLHTEAFF.

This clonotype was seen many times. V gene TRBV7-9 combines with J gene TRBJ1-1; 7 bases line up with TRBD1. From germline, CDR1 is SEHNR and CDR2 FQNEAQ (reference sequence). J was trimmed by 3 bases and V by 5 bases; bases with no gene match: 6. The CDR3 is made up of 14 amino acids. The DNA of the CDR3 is TGTGCCAGCAGCCAACAGGGGTCGGACACTGAAGCTTTCTTT. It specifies CASSQQGSDTEAFF. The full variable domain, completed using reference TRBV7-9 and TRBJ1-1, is DTGVSQNPRHKITKRGQNVTFRCDPISEHNRLYWYRQTLGQGPEFLTYFQNEAQLEKSRLLSDRFSAERPKGSFSTLEIQRTEQGDSAMYLCASSQQGSDTEAFFGQGTRLTVV.

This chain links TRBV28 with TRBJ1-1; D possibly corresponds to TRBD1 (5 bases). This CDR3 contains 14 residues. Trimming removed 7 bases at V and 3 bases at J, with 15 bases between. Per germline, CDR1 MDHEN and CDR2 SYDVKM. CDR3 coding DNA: TGTGCCAGCATGACAGCCGCGGGGGACACTGAAGCTTTCTTT. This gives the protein CASMTAAGDTEAFF.

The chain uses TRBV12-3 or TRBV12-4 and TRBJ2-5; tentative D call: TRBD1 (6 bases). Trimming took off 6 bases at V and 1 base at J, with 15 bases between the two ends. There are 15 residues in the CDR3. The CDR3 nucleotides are TGTGCCAGCAGAACGGAAGGACAGCTCCAAGAGACCCAGTACTTC. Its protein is CASRTEGQLQETQYF.

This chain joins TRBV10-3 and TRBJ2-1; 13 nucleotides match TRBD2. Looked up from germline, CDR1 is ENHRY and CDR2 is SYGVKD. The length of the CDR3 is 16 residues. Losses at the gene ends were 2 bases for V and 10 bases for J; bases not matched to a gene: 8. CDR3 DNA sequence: TGTGCCATCAGTGAGGGTGGACTAGCGGGAGTAGGCGAGCAGTTCTTC. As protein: CAISEGGLAGVGEQFF.

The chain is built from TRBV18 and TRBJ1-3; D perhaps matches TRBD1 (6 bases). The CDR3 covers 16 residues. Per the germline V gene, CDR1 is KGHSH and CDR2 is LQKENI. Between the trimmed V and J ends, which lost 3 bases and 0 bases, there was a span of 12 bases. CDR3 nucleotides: TGTGCCAGCTCACCCCGACAGGAGAACTCTGGAAACACCATATATTTT. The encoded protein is CASSPRQENSGNTIYF.

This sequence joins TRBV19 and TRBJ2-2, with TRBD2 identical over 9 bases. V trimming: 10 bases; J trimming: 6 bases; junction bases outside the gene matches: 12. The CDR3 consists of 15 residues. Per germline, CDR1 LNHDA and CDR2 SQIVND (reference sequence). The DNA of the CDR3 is TGTGCCACCCGGTTAGCGGGAGAGGGAGCCGGGGAGCTGTTTTTT. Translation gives CATRLAGEGAGELFF.